This TCR beta chain comes out of a study of technical replicates of blood from several donors. Profiled with immunoSEQ multiplex PCR; TCRdb holds only in-frame clones, not every one. The sample comprises over 75,000 clones, approximately 97% of which are singletons, and around 0.18% rests with the top ten. This clone was seen just once. This clonotype was sampled from a human donor in good health. Sequencing was carried out using T cells isolated from PBMCs.

The CDR3: CASRPYYRGELFF. CDR3 DNA sequence: TGTGCCAGCAGGCCTTACTACCGCGGGGAGCTGTTTTTT. The gene calls are TRBV6-5 and TRBJ2-2, with D uncertain. This CDR3 is 13 amino acids long. V was clipped by 6 bases and J by 7 bases, with 12 bases between them. Germline V lookup: CDR1 MNHEY, CDR2 SVGAGI.